These 8 T cell receptor beta chains were sequenced from one sample in a study of PD-1 blockade in classical Hodgkin lymphoma. Brentuximab vedotin exposure varied among the patients, all of whom had relapsed after autologous stem cell transplantation. Sequencing used immunoSEQ multiplex PCR; TCRdb keeps in-frame clones, though not all of them. Among about 39,000 clones listed, almost 90% were seen once. The input for sequencing was peripheral blood mononuclear cells (PBMCs), taken at baseline. The receptors originated from a human donor with classical Hodgkin lymphoma.

The chain is built from TRBV27 and TRBJ2-3, with 11 bases aligning to TRBD2. The V and J ends lost 5 bases and 3 bases, in that order; junction bases with no gene match: 7. CDR3 length equals 16 residues. Germline V gene sequence: CDR1 MNHEY, CDR2 SMNVEV (reference sequence). The CDR3 nucleotides read TGTGCCAGCAGTCTCGCTAGCGGGAGGCTAACAGATACGCAGTATTTT. Protein sequence: CASSLASGRLTDTQYF.

This clone was recorded only once. The chain carries TRBV7-3 and TRBJ2-1, with a weak D call TRBD2 (6 bases). The CDR3 totals 15 residues. The germline V gene has CDR1 SGHTA and CDR2 FQGTGA. The V end was cut by 1 base, the J end by 2 bases, with 9 bases between. This CDR3 reads CASSLSAGTYNEQFF. The CDR3 DNA follows: TGTGCCAGCAGCTTAAGTGCGGGAACCTACAATGAGCAGTTCTTC.

J is TRBJ2-1 and V is TRBV15, with D perhaps TRBD2 (6 bases). This CDR3 spans 18 amino acids. Trimming cost V 0 bases and J 0 bases, with 15 bases left between them. Per the germline V gene, CDR1 is LNHNV and CDR2 is YYDKDF (reference sequence). DNA of the CDR3: TGTGCCACCAGCAGAGATCGGATTAGCGGCGCCTCCTACAATGAGCAGTTCTTC. Its protein product is CATSRDRISGASYNEQFF.

The J gene is TRBJ1-2, the V gene TRBV5-1; perhaps TRBD1 as D (6 bases). CDR1 and CDR2 (germline): SGHRS, YFSETQ. V lost 4 bases to trimming and J lost 0 bases, with 13 bases between them. This CDR3 comprises 15 residues. The CDR3 region is CASSERGTANYGYTF. CDR3 nucleotides: TGCGCCAGCAGCGAGAGGGGGACGGCTAACTATGGCTACACCTTC.

As DNA, the CDR3 is TGTGCCAGCTCACCGCAGGTGGGGTACGGCACTGAAGCTTTCTTT. It specifies CASSPQVGYGTEAFF. The V gene is TRBV18, the J gene TRBJ1-1, with no clear D. The CDR3 totals 15 residues. Trimming shortened V by 3 bases and J by 4 bases, and 15 bases separated the two germline ends. Germline CDR1 KGHSH, CDR2 LQKENI.

This chain links TRBV6-5 with TRBJ2-7, with D perhaps TRBD2 (7 bases). The germline V gene encodes CDR1 MNHEY and CDR2 SVGAGI. CDR3 size: 16 residues. Deletions cut 2 bases from V and 3 bases from J, with 17 bases between. The CDR3 region has the DNA TGTGCCAGCAGTTACGCGGGGGCAGGGTTTGTCTACGAGCAGTACTTC. This encodes CASSYAGAGFVYEQYF.

The count of this clone is one. J is TRBJ2-5 and V is TRBV2, with TRBD2 matching 10 bases. This CDR3 comprises 16 residues. V lost 0 bases, J lost 5 bases, and 6 bases stayed unmatched. CDR1 and CDR2 (germline): SNHLY, FYNNEI. This CDR3 is CASSEARLAGVETQYF. The CDR3 nucleotides read TGTGCCAGCAGTGAAGCAAGGCTAGCGGGGGTGGAGACCCAGTACTTC.

The chain links TRBV29-1 to TRBJ2-5; D gene ambiguous. The CDR3 is made up of 16 amino acids. CDR1 is SQVTM, CDR2 ANQGSEA, per germline. Trimming removed 5 bases at V and 5 bases at J, with 24 bases between. The CDR3 DNA follows: TGCAGCGTTAAGCCAAAGGGCGCTCTTCCGGCGGAGACCCAGTACTTC. Translating gives CSVKPKGALPAETQYF. The whole variable domain, filled in from reference TRBV29-1 and TRBJ2-5, reads SAVISQKPSRDICQRGTSLTIQCQVDSQVTMMFWYRQQPGQSLTLIATANQGSEATYESGFVIDKFPISRPNLTFSTLTVSNMSPEDSSIYLCSVKPKGALPAETQYFGPGTRLLVL.